A selection of T cell receptor beta chains follows, all from one sample in a study of blood T cell repertoires in COVID-19. Profiling relied on immunoSEQ multiplex PCR, and the TCRdb table lists in-frame clones only, not all of them. The sample includes approximately 140,000 clones, around 90% of them seen just once. Material for sequencing was peripheral blood. The receptors derive from a human donor with COVID-19, enrolled during active disease. The donor label of this sample is uncertain. CDR3s include the opening cysteine and the closing phenylalanine or tryptophan. D genes are given only for firm matches. Clone sizes are given selectively: once, few, many, or a class where the clone is expanded.

V gene,J gene,clone size,D gene,CDR3 protein,CDR3 DNA
TRBV3-1/TRBV3-2,TRBJ2-5,-,-,CASSQLGGGETQYF,TGTGCCAGCAGCCAATTAGGCGGCGGAGAGACCCAGTACTTC
TRBV7-2,TRBJ2-3,-,-,CASSGTLGPDTQYF,TGTGCCAGCAGCGGAACCCTGGGCCCAGATACGCAGTATTTT
TRBV12-3/TRBV12-4,TRBJ1-2,-,TRBD1,CASSRGTDHGYTF,TGTGCCAGCAGCAGGGGGACAGATCATGGCTACACCTTC
TRBV6-6,TRBJ2-3,-,TRBD2,CAGAGRGTDTQYF,TGTGCCGGGGCAGGGAGGGGCACAGATACGCAGTATTTT
TRBV11-3,TRBJ2-1,-,-,CASSLGLDSALQFF,TGTGCCAGCAGCTTAGGGCTAGATAGCGCCCTGCAGTTCTTC
TRBV3-1/TRBV3-2,TRBJ1-1,-,-,CASSYAENRHYTEAFF,TGTGCCAGCAGCTACGCCGAGAATAGACACTACACTGAAGCTTTCTTT
TRBV7-6,TRBJ1-4,-,TRBD1,CASSGTGASEKLFF,TGTGCCAGCAGCGGGACAGGGGCTAGTGAAAAACTGTTTTTT
TRBV19,TRBJ1-4,-,TRBD1,CASSGAGTGDEKLFF,TGTGCCAGTAGTGGGGCCGGGACAGGGGATGAAAAACTGTTTTTT
TRBV6-2/TRBV6-3,TRBJ2-1,once,-,CASSYDGVNEQFF,TGTGCCAGCAGTTACGACGGGGTGAATGAGCAGTTCTTC
TRBV4-2,TRBJ2-2,-,-,CASSQDLGNTGELFF,TGTGCCAGCAGCCAAGATCTCGGGAACACCGGGGAGCTGTTTTTT
TRBV30,TRBJ1-5,once,-,CASQEAVDRPQHF,TGTGCCTCTCAGGAGGCGGTCGATCGGCCCCAGCATTTT
TRBV7-6,TRBJ2-2,-,-,CASSYGTTNTGELFF,TGTGCCAGCAGCTACGGGACAACGAACACCGGGGAGCTGTTTTTT
TRBV25-1,TRBJ2-1,few,-,CASSDRDEQFF,TGTGCCAGCAGTGACAGGGATGAGCAGTTCTTC
TRBV5-6,TRBJ1-1,-,-,CASSPEAEGTGAFF,TGTGCCAGCAGCCCCGAAGCGGAGGGCACTGGAGCTTTCTTT
TRBV7-9,TRBJ2-1,-,TRBD2,CASSLASLADSYNEQFF,TGTGCCAGCAGCTTAGCCTCCCTAGCGGACTCCTACAATGAGCAGTTCTTC
TRBV2,TRBJ2-3,-,TRBD2,CASSEGSGGTDTQYF,TGTGCCAGCAGTGAAGGTAGCGGGGGCACAGATACGCAGTATTTT
TRBV11-2,TRBJ2-2,-,-,CASSPDLPTGELFF,TGTGCCAGCAGCCCGGACTTACCCACCGGGGAGCTGTTTTTT